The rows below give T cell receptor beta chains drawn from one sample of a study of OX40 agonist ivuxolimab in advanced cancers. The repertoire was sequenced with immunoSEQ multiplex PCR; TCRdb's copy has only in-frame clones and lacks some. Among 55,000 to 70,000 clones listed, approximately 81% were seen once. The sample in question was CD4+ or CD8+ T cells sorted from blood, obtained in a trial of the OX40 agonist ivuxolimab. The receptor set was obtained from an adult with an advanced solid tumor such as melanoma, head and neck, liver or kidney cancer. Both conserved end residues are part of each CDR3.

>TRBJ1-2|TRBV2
CASSPGPRYGYTF
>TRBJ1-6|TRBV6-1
CASSLLRQDYSPLHF
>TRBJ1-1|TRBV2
CASSMDRARFAEAFF
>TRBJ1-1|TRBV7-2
CASSLDGGNTEAFF
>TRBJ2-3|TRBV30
CAWSTVSTDTQYF
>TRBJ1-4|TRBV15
CATSRTGQGNEKLFF
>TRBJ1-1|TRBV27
CASREQGPNTEAFF
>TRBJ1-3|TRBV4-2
CASSQEGVKGTGNTIYF
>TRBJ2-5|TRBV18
CASSPGPFKETQYF
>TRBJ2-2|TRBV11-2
CASSLMTAAGELFF
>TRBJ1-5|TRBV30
CALTSGGLGQPQHF
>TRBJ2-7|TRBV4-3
CASSQGRGYLFEQYF
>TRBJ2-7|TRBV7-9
CASSLYRGMREQYF
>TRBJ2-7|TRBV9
CASSWGQERREQYF
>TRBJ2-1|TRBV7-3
CASSLRVTGVDEQFF
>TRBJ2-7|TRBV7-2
CASMVSVSSYEQYF
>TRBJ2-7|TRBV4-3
CASSPGTESPYEQYF
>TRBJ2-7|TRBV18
CASSHRPGGWEGYEQYF
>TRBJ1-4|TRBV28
CASSLLGTTNEKLFF
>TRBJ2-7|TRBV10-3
CAIKAGGGQVSYEQYF
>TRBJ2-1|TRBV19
CASNPTGGRNEQFF
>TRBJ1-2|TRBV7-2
CASSLAGTNNYGYTF
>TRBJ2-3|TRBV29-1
CSVEEGGTVLGTQYF
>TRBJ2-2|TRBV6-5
CASTLKAGLGGELFF
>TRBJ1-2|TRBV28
CASSLGGIAGYTF
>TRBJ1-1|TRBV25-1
CASTESGRNTEAFF
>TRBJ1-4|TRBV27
CASSSLIGGLNEKLFF
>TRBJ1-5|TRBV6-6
CASSTGGYSNQPQHF
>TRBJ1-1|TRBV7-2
CASSSRMNTEAFF
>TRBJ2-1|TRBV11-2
CASSLVKGTRNEQFF
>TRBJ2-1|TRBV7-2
CASSSHWALRDEQFF
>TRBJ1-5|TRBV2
CASSDRQGGQPQHF
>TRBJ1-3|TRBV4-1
CASSQGMAISFSGNTIYF
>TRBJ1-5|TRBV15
CATGQEGNQPQHF
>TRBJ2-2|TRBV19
CASSNAVGELFF
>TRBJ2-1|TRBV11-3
CASSLVQDTYNEQFF
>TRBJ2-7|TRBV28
CASTDGQGGYEQYF
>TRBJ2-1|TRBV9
CASSVGGGSNEQFF
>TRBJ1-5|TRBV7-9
CASSLVQGAWSNQPQHF
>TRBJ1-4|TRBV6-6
CASSYLNGGEKLFF
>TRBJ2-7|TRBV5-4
CASSPRTGIEYF
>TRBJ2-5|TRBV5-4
CASSLGRVQETQYF
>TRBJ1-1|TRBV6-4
CASSDSPNLNTEAFF
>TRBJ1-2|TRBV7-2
CASSRDSSYGYTF
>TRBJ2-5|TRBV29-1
CSVHQGQETQYF
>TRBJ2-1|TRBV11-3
CASSLARGGTYNEQFF
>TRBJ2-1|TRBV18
CASSPEDGRSYNEQFF